Listed below are T cell receptor beta chains from one sample, sequenced in a study of cytomegalovirus exposure and HLA in healthy donors. The assay was immunoSEQ multiplex PCR, and TCRdb's table has in-frame clones only and misses some. Of 81,000 or so clones listed, 65% to 80% are singletons. Sequenced material: PBMCs. Source of these receptors: a man in his 60s in good health and CMV-seronegative. CDR3s include the opening cysteine and the closing phenylalanine or tryptophan. The D gene is left open where the match is weak. The size of a clone is reported for some rows only, either as once, few or many, or as a class for expanded clones.

D gene | J gene | clone size | CDR3 length | V gene | CDR3 DNA | CDR3 protein
- | TRBJ1-2 | - | 13 | TRBV11-2 | TGTGCCAGCAGCTTAGAGCGGGGGCGAGGCTACACCTTC | CASSLERGRGYTF
- | TRBJ2-2 | - | 16 | TRBV9 | TGTGCCAGCAGCGCCCGAAGGGACACCTACACCGGGGAGCTGTTTTTT | CASSARRDTYTGELFF
- | TRBJ1-2 | - | 14 | TRBV6-1 | TGTGCCAGCAGTGACTGGGCCCCAGGGAAGGGCTACACCTTC | CASSDWAPGKGYTF
- | TRBJ1-4 | - | 15 | TRBV4-2 | TGTGCCAGCAGCCAAGAGTCTGCAACTAATGAAAAACTGTTTTTT | CASSQESATNEKLFF
- | TRBJ1-1 | once | 16 | TRBV5-1 | TGCGCCAGCAGCTTGGGGGGTCGGGGGGCGCGCACTGAAGCTTTCTTT | CASSLGGRGARTEAFF
TRBD1 | TRBJ2-7 | - | 12 | TRBV10-3 | TGTGCCATCAGCTGGACAGGGAACGAGCAGTACTTC | CAISWTGNEQYF
- | TRBJ2-3 | - | 14 | TRBV2 | TGTGCCAGCAGCTCGAGAAAAGGGGAAGATACGCAGTATTTT | CASSSRKGEDTQYF
- | TRBJ2-5 | - | 14 | TRBV18 | TGTGCCAGCTCACCGGACTCCACCTCTGAGACCCAGTACTTC | CASSPDSTSETQYF
TRBD1 | TRBJ1-5 | few | 14 | TRBV19 | TGTGCCAGTACCCGAGCCCTCGGACAGGGGCCCCAGCATTTT | CASTRALGQGPQHF
- | TRBJ2-3 | - | 13 | TRBV5-1 | TGCGCCAGCAGCTCCCTTAGCACAGATACGCAGTATTTT | CASSSLSTDTQYF
- | TRBJ2-1 | - | 18 | TRBV21-1 | TGTGCCAGCAGCAAAGAAGTCGGGACTAGCGGGGGTTACAATGAGCAGTTCTTC | CASSKEVGTSGGYNEQFF
TRBD1 | TRBJ1-2 | - | 13 | TRBV6-5 | TGTGCCAGCAGTACAGGGACAGGGGATGGCTACACCTTC | CASSTGTGDGYTF
TRBD1 | TRBJ1-1 | - | 14 | TRBV14 | TGTGCCAGCAGCCAAAACCGCGGACAGGGGAGAGCTTTCTTT | CASSQNRGQGRAFF
- | TRBJ1-5 | - | 16 | TRBV21-1 | TGTGCCAGCAGCAAAGTCTTCAGGGGCGGAAATCAGCCCCAGCATTTT | CASSKVFRGGNQPQHF
TRBD2 | TRBJ2-7 | - | 14 | TRBV30 | TGTGCCTGGACCCCTCGGGGGGGTGGGGACGAGCAGTACTTC | CAWTPRGGGDEQYF
- | TRBJ1-4 | - | 15 | TRBV15 | TGTGCCACCAGCAGCAGCCCGGGATCAAGTGAAAAACTGTTTTTT | CATSSSPGSSEKLFF
- | TRBJ2-7 | - | 14 | TRBV13 | TGTGCCAGCAGCCTCAGGCAGGGCGGCCACGAGCAGTACTTC | CASSLRQGGHEQYF
- | TRBJ1-5 | - | 14 | TRBV27 | TGTGCCAGCAGTGAGGCAGGGCTAAATCAGCCCCAGCATTTT | CASSEAGLNQPQHF
- | TRBJ2-2 | - | 17 | TRBV27 | TGTGCCAGCAGCCCCAGGACGGTCCCGGGGAACACCGGGGAGCTGTTCTTT | CASSPRTVPGNTGELFF
TRBD2 | TRBJ2-1 | - | 17 | TRBV5-1 | TGCGCCAGCAGCTTGGAGCTAGCGGCCCCGAAAAACAATGAGCAGTTCTTC | CASSLELAAPKNNEQFF
- | TRBJ1-2 | once | 14 | TRBV10-2 | TGCGCCAGCACCCTGTTGCAGGGGAACTATGGCTACACCTTC | CASTLLQGNYGYTF
- | TRBJ1-5 | - | 15 | TRBV18 | TGTGCCAGCTCACCGGGAGGGGGTGGCAATCAGCCCCAGCATTTT | CASSPGGGGNQPQHF
TRBD2 | TRBJ2-3 | - | 18 | TRBV5-1 | TGCGCCAGCAGCTTGGGTCCACTAGCGGGGGGGGGCACAGATACGCAGTATTTT | CASSLGPLAGGGTDTQYF
TRBD1 | TRBJ1-6 | - | 15 | TRBV11-2 | TGTGCCAGCAGCTTAAGAGGACAGGACGCTTCACCCCTCCACTTT | CASSLRGQDASPLHF
TRBD1 | TRBJ1-6 | - | 15 | TRBV25-1 | TGTGCCAGCAGCCCGCCGACGACAGGGGGTGGGTCCCTCCACTTT | CASSPPTTGGGSLHF
- | TRBJ1-1 | - | 11 | TRBV27 | TGTGCCGGCATCAAGAACACTGAAGCTTTCTTT | CAGIKNTEAFF
TRBD1 | TRBJ2-7 | - | 15 | TRBV19 | TGTGCCAGTAGTATGGGGACAGGGCCCCCTATCGAGCAGTACTTC | CASSMGTGPPIEQYF
- | TRBJ2-7 | - | 14 | TRBV5-1 | TGCGCCAGCAGCCGAGAGACAGCCTCCTACGAGCAGTACTTC | CASSRETASYEQYF
- | TRBJ2-7 | - | 14 | TRBV6-6 | TGTGCCAGCAGCCCACCAGGAAGCTCCTACGAGCAGTACTTC | CASSPPGSSYEQYF
TRBD1 | TRBJ2-5 | once | 14 | TRBV10-3 | TGTGCCATCAGCCCGGACAGGGTTTGGGAGACCCAGTACTTC | CAISPDRVWETQYF
- | TRBJ1-1 | - | 15 | TRBV11-2 | TGTGCCAGCAGCGTCGACCAGGGGCCTCCCACTGAAGCTTTCTTT | CASSVDQGPPTEAFF
- | TRBJ1-1 | - | 13 | TRBV6-6 | TGTGCCAGCAGCCGCGAGACATACACTGAAGCTTTCTTT | CASSRETYTEAFF
TRBD2 | TRBJ2-3 | - | 19 | TRBV5-6 | TGTGCCAGCAGCTTGGCCGCGGGACTAGCGGGGGGAAGCACAGATACGCAGTATTTT | CASSLAAGLAGGSTDTQYF
- | TRBJ2-7 | - | 14 | TRBV19 | TGTGCCAGTAGTATTCCCGGGACACCCAGAGAGCAGTACTTC | CASSIPGTPREQYF
- | TRBJ2-3 | - | 16 | TRBV7-9 | TGTTCCAGCAGCTCGGGTCCCACCGGAAAGGCAGATACGCAGTATTTT | CSSSSGPTGKADTQYF
- | TRBJ1-2 | - | 15 | TRBV5-1 | TGCGCCAGCAGCTTGGCCTCAACAGGGAGAGATGGCTACACCTTC | CASSLASTGRDGYTF
- | TRBJ1-1 | - | 13 | TRBV7-9 | TGTGCCAGCAGCCTGCTGAACCGGGAAAGGGCTTTCTTT | CASSLLNRERAFF
TRBD1 | TRBJ1-6 | once | 13 | TRBV6-1 | TGTGCCAGTCGGGACAGTCATAATTCACCCCTCCACTTT | CASRDSHNSPLHF
TRBD1 | TRBJ2-2 | - | 14 | TRBV7-8 | TGTGCCAGCAGCTCCCACAGGGGGCCCGGGGAGCTGTTTTTT | CASSSHRGPGELFF
- | TRBJ1-1 | - | 14 | TRBV11-1 | TGTGCCAGCAGCCCGTCACGGGGTGGGGCTGAAGCTTTCTTT | CASSPSRGGAEAFF
TRBD1 | TRBJ2-3 | - | 15 | TRBV15 | TGTGCCACCAGCAGACCCGACAGGGGGCGGAATACGCAGTATTTT | CATSRPDRGRNTQYF
TRBD1 | TRBJ1-2 | - | 15 | TRBV10-2 | TGCGCCAGCAGTGAGTCTGGACAGGGAAACTATGGCTACACCTTC | CASSESGQGNYGYTF
TRBD1 | TRBJ2-1 | few | 17 | TRBV7-9 | TGTTCCAGCAGCCCTCCCCCCCGGGACAGGGCCTACAATGAGCAGTTCTTC | CSSSPPPRDRAYNEQFF
- | TRBJ1-5 | - | 18 | TRBV19 | TGTGCCAGTAGTACTATTCCCGGGACTTCTGGGCGCAATCAGCCCCAGCATTTT | CASSTIPGTSGRNQPQHF
- | TRBJ2-7 | - | 15 | TRBV2 | TGTGCCAGCAACGGCGACAGACAGAGCTCCTACGAGCAGTACTTC | CASNGDRQSSYEQYF
- | TRBJ1-5 | once | 18 | TRBV21-1 | TGTGCCAGCAGCAAGGGGCCAGGACAGGGCCTCAGCAATCAGCCCCAGCATTTT | CASSKGPGQGLSNQPQHF
TRBD2 | TRBJ2-2 | - | 18 | TRBV10-3 | TGTGCCATCAGGGCGGTCTCGCGGGGGGAGTCGAACACCGGGGAGCTGTTTTTT | CAIRAVSRGESNTGELFF
- | TRBJ2-5 | - | 14 | TRBV2 | TGTGCCAGCAGGCTACAGGGAAGAGGAGAGACCCAGTACTTC | CASRLQGRGETQYF
- | TRBJ2-5 | - | 14 | TRBV5-6 | TGTGCCAGCAGCTCCGGGGTAGCGGAAGAGGCCCAGTACTTC | CASSSGVAEEAQYF
- | TRBJ2-3 | - | 12 | TRBV2 | TGTGCCAGCATTATGGCTAGAGATACGCAGTATTTT | CASIMARDTQYF